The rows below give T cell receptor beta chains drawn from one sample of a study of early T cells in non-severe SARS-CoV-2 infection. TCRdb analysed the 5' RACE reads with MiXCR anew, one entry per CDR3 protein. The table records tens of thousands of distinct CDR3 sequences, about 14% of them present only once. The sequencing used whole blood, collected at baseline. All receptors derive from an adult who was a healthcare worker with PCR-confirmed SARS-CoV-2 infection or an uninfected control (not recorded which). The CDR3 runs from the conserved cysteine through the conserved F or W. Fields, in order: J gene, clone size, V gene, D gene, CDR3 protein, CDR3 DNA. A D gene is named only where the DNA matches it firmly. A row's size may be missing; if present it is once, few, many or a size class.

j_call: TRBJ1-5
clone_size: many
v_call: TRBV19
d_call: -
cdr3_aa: CASSIRDSNQPQHF
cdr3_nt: TGTGCCAGTAGTATCCGCGACAGCAATCAGCCCCAGCATTTT

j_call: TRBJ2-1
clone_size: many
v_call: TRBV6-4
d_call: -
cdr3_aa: CASSESTTNEQFF
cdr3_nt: TGTGCCAGCAGTGAGAGTACGACTAATGAGCAGTTCTTC

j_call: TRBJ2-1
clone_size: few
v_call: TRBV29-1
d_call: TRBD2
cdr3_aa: CSVEGSGRSDEQFF
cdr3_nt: TGCAGCGTTGAAGGTAGCGGGAGATCGGATGAGCAGTTCTTC

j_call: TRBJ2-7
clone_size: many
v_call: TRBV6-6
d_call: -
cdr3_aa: CASSYSPGTLLVGEQYF
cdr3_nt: TGTGCCAGCAGTTACTCCCCAGGGACCCTTCTCGTGGGCGAGCAGTACTTC

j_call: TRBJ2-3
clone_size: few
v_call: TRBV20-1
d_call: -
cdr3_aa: CSAAGGDTQYF
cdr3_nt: TGCAGTGCTGCCGGAGGGGATACGCAGTATTTT

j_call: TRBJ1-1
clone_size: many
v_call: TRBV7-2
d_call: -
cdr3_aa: CASSFLRGRTEAFF
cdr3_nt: TGTGCCAGCAGCTTCTTACGGGGGCGCACTGAAGCTTTCTTT

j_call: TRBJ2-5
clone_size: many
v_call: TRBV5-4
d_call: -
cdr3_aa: CASSPGVEAKTQYF
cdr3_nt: TGTGCCAGCAGCCCGGGGGTTGAGGCGAAGACCCAGTACTTC

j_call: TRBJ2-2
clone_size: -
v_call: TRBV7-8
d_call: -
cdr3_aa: CASSPNGELFF
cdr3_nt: TGTGCCAGCAGCCCTAACGGGGAGCTGTTTTTT

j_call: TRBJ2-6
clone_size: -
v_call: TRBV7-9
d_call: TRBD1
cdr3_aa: CASSLATGGAYGANVLTF
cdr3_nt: TGTGCCAGCAGCTTAGCCACAGGGGGCGCTTACGGGGCCAACGTCCTGACTTTC

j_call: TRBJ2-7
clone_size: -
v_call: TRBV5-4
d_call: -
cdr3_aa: CASSLEVGGQYF
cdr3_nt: TGTGCCAGCAGCTTGGAAGTCGGGGGGCAGTACTTC

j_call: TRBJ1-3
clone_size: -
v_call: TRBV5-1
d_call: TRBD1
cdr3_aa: CASSLDRASGNTIYF
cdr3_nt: TGCGCCAGCAGCCTGGACAGGGCCTCTGGAAACACCATATATTTT

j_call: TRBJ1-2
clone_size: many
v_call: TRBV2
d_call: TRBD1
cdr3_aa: CASSEDLGTGYGYTF
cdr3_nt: TGTGCCAGCAGTGAAGACTTAGGGACAGGCTATGGCTACACCTTC

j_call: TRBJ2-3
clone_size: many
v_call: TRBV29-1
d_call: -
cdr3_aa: CSVGGGLLTDTQYF
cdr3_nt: TGCAGCGTTGGAGGGGGACTTCTCACAGATACGCAGTATTTT

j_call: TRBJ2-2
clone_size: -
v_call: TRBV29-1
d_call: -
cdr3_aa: CSVWGQTNTGELFF
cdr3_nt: TGCAGCGTCTGGGGACAAACGAACACCGGGGAGCTGTTTTTT

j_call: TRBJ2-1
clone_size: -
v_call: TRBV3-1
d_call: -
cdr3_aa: CASSQDTFPEQFF
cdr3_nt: TGTGCCAGCAGCCAAGATACATTCCCTGAGCAGTTCTTC

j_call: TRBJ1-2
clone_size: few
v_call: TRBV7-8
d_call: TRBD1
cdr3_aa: CASSFGGTGDGYTF
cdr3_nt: TGTGCCAGCAGCTTTGGGGGGACAGGAGATGGCTACACCTTC

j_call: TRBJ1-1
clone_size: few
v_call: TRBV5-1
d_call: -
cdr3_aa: CASSLGAMNTEAFF
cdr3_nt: TGCGCCAGCAGCTTGGGGGCCATGAACACTGAAGCTTTCTTT

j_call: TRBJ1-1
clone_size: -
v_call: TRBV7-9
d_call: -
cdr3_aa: CASRPGLGTEAFF
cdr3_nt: TGTGCCAGCAGGCCCGGACTCGGCACTGAAGCTTTCTTT

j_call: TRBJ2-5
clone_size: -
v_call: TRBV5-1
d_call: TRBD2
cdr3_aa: CASSLEASGQETQYF
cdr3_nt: TGCGCCAGCAGCTTGGAGGCTAGCGGCCAAGAGACCCAGTACTTC

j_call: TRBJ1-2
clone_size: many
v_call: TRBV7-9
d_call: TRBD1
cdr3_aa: CASSLGQGYGYTF
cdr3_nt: TGTGCCAGCAGCTTGGGACAGGGCTATGGCTACACCTTC

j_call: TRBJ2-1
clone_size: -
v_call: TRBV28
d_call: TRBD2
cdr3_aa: CASSFPGLEDNEQFF
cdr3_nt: TGTGCCAGCAGTTTCCCCGGACTAGAGGATAATGAGCAGTTCTTC

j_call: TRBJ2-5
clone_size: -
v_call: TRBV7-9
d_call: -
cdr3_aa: CASSLATIPVLQETQYF
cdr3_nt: TGTGCCAGTTCCCTCGCGACCATTCCCGTCCTACAAGAGACCCAGTACTTC

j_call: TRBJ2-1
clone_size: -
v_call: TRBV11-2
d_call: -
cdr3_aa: CASSLDRVNEQFF
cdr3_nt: TGTGCCAGCAGCTTAGACAGGGTGAATGAGCAGTTCTTC

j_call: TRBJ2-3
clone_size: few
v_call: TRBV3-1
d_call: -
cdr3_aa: CASSPQTADTQYF
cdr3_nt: TGTGCCAGCAGCCCCCAAACCGCAGATACGCAGTATTTT

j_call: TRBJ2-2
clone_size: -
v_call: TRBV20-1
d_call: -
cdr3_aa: CSAPSETYTGELFF
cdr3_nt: TGCAGTGCCCCTTCCGAGACCTACACCGGGGAGCTGTTTTTT

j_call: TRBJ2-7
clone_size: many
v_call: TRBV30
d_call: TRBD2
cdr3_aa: CAWRAGGLVSEQYF
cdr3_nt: TGTGCCTGGAGAGCGGGAGGTCTTGTCTCCGAGCAGTACTTC

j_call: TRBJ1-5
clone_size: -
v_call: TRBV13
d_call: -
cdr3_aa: CASSLGTENQPQHF
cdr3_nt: TGTGCCAGCAGCCTTGGGACTGAGAATCAGCCCCAGCATTTT

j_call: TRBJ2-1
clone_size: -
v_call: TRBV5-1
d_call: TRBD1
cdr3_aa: CASSSGTGTYNEQFF
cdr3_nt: TGCGCCAGCAGCTCCGGGACAGGGACCTACAATGAGCAGTTCTTC

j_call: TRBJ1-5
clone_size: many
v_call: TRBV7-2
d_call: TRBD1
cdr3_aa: CASSLQATGSNQPQHF
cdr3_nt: TGTGCCAGCAGCTTACAAGCGACAGGGAGCAATCAGCCCCAGCATTTT

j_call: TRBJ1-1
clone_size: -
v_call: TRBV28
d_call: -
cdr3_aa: CASSFRRTQNTEAFF
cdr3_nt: TGTGCCAGCAGTTTTCGGCGGACCCAGAACACTGAAGCTTTCTTT

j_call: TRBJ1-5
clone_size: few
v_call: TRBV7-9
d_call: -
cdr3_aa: CASSLDQSQPQHF
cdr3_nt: TGTGCCAGCAGCTTAGATCAAAGTCAGCCCCAGCATTTT

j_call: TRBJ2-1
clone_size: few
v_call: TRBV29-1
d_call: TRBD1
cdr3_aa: CSAGQGNEQFF
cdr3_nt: TGCAGCGCGGGACAGGGGAATGAGCAGTTCTTC

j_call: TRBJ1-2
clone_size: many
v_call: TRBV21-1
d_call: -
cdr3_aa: CASSPRRWGRYGYTF
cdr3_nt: TGTGCCAGCAGCCCCCGGAGGTGGGGAAGATATGGCTACACCTTC

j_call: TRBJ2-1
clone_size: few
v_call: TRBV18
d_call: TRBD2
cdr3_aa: CASSPFPPSGGGNEQFF
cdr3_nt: TGTGCCAGCTCACCCTTCCCTCCTAGCGGGGGCGGGAATGAGCAGTTCTTC

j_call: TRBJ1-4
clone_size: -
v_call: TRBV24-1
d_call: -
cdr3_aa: CATSGPATNEKLFF
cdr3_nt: TGTGCCACCAGTGGGCCTGCAACTAATGAAAAACTGTTTTTT

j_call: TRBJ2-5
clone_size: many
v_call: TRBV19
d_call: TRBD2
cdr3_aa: CASSILTGGVQETQYF
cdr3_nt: TGTGCCAGTAGTATTCTGACGGGAGGAGTACAAGAGACCCAGTACTTC

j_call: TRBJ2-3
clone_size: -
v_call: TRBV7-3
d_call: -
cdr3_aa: CASSLTDLGDTQYF
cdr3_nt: TGTGCCAGCAGCTTAACGGACCTCGGGGATACGCAGTATTTT

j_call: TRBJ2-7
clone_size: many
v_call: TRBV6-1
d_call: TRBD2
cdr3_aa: CASSGTSGYEQYF
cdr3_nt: TGTGCCAGCAGTGGGACTAGCGGTTACGAGCAGTACTTC

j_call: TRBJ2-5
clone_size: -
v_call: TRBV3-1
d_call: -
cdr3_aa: CASRPLGIKETQYF
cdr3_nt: TGTGCCAGCCGGCCCTTGGGGATAAAAGAGACCCAGTACTTC

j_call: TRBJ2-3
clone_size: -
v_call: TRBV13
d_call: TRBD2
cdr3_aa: CASSPEAGDTDTQYF
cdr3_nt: TGTGCCAGCAGCCCGGAAGCGGGAGACACAGATACGCAGTATTTT

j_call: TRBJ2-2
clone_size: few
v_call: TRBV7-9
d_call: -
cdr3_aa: CASSLGAPGRANTGELFF
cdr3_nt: TGTGCCAGCAGCTTAGGGGCCCCCGGCAGGGCGAACACCGGGGAGCTGTTTTTT

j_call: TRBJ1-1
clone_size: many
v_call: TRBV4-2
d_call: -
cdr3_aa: CASSQQGLGTEAFF
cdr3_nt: TGTGCCAGCAGCCAACAGGGGCTTGGAACTGAAGCTTTCTTT

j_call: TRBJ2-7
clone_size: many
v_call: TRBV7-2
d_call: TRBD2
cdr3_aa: CASSIGTSGKSGQYF
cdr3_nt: TGTGCCAGCAGCATTGGGACTAGCGGGAAATCGGGGCAGTACTTC

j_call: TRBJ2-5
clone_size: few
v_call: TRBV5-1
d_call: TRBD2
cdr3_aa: CASSPQAGYGETQYF
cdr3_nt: TGCGCCAGCAGCCCGCAAGCGGGATACGGGGAGACCCAGTACTTC

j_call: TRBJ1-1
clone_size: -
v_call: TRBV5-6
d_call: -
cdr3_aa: CASSSLVPPAAGDRGAFF
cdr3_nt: TGTGCCAGCAGCTCATTGGTGCCCCCGGCAGCAGGGGATAGGGGAGCTTTCTTT